The clone carrying this TCR beta chain has just a few counts. Its target is not known. V lost 3 bases, J lost 5 bases, and 12 bases lay in between. Germline CDR1 SGHRS, CDR2 YFSETQ. The CDR3 is 14 amino acids. Uncontrolled infection, other autoimmune disease, pregnancy or lactation barred patients from enrollment. The sample comes from a study of T cells in Graves' hyperthyroidism and ophthalmopathy. Study overall: Upon initial diagnosis and before any treatment, peripheral blood was collected.

Study-wide results and limits: Within blood appeared most thyroid clonotypes that had expanded above 0.001.

RNA transcripts yielded amplified TCR beta CDR3 regions. Using the HTBI primer set, a first-round RT-PCR was run on the TCR CDR3. TCRdb reanalysed the multiplex PCR reads using MiXCR and keeps one entry per CDR3 protein. Altogether under 400,000 distinct CDR3 sequences are present, approximately 15% being singletons, with the ten largest covering more than 9.5%. V gene TRBV5-1 combines with J gene TRBJ2-1, with D perhaps matching TRBD1 or TRBD2 (5 bases each). The specimen was blood. This receptor was taken from a woman aged 55-70 years with Graves' hyperthyroidism. The CDR3 sequence is CASSYGTINNEQFF. The CDR3 coding sequence is TGCGCCAGCAGCTATGGGACCATAAACAATGAGCAGTTCTTC.